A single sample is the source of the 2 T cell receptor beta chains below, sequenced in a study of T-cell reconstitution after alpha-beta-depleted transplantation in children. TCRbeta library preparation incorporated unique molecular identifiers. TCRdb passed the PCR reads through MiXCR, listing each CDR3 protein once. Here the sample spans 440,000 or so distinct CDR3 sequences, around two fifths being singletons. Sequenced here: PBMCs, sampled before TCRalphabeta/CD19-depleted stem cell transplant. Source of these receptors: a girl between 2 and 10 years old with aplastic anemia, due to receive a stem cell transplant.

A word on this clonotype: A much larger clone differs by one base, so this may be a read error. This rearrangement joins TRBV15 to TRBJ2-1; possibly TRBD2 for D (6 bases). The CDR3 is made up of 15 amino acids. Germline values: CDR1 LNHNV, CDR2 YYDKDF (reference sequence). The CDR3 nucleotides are TGTGCCACCAGCAGAGATGTCGGGAGAAGCAATCAGCAGTTCTTC. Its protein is CATSRDVGRSNQQFF.

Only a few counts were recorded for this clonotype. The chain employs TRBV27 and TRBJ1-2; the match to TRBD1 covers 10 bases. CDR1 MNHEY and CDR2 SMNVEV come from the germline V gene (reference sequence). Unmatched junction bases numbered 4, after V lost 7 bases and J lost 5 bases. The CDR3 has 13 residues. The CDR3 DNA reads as TGTGCCAGCACTCGGACAGGGGGGTATGGCTACACCTTC. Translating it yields CASTRTGGYGYTF.